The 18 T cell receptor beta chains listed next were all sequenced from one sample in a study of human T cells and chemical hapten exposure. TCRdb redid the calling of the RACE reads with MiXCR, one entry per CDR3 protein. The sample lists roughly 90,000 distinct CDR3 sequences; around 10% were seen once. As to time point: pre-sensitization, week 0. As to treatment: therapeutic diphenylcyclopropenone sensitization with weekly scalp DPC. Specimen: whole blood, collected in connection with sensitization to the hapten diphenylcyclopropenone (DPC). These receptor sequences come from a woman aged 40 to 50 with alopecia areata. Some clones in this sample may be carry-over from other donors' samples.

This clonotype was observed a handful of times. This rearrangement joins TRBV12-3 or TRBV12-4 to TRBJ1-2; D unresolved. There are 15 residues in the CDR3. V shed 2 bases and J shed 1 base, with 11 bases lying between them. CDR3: CASSLYRGNNYGYTF. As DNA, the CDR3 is TGTGCCAGCAGTTTATATCGGGGAAATAACTATGGCTACACCTTC.

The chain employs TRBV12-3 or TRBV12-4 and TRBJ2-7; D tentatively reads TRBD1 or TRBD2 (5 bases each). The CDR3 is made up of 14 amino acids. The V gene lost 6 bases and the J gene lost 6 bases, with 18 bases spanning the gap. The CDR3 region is CASSLLGTSTEQYF. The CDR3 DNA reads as TGTGCCAGCAGCCTCCTCGGGACCTCTACCGAGCAGTACTTC.

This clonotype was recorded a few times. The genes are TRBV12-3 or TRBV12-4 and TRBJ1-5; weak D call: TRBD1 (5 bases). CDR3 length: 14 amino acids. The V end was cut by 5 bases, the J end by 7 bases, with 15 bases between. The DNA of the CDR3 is TGTGCCAGCAGTCTAGACAGCTCTGGGCAGCCCCAGCATTTT. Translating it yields CASSLDSSGQPQHF.

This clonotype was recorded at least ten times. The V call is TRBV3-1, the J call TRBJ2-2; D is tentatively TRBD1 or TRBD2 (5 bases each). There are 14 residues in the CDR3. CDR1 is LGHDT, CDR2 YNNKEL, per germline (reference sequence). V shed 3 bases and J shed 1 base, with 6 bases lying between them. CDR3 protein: CASSQGVNTGELFF. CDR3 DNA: TGTGCCAGCAGCCAGGGGGTGAACACCGGGGAGCTGTTTTTT.

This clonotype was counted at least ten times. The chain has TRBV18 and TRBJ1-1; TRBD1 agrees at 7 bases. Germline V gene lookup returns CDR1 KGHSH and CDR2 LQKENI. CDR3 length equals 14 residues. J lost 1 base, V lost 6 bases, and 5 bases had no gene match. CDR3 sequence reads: CASSLQGTNTEAFF. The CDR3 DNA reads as TGTGCCAGCTCGTTACAGGGGACGAACACTGAAGCTTTCTTT.

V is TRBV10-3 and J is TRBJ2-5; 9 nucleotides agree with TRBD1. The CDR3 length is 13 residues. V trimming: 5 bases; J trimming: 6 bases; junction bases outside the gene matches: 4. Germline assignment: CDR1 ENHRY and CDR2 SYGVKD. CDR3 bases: TGTGCCATCAGTACAGGGGGCACAAAGACCCAGTACTTC. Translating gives CAISTGGTKTQYF.

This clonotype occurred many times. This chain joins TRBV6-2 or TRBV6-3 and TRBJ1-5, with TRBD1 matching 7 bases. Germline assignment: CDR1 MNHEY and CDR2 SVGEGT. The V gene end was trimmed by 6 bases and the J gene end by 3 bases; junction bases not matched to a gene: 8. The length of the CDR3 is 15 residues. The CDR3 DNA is TGTGCCAGCAGGGAACCAGGGGGGACCAATCAGCCCCAGCATTTT. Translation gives CASREPGGTNQPQHF.

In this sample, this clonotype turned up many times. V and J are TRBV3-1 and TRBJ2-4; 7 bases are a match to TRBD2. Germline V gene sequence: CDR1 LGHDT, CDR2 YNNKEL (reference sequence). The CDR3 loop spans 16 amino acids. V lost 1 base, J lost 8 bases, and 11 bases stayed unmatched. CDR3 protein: CASSQVSGVRVDIQYF. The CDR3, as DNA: TGTGCCAGCAGCCAAGTAAGCGGGGTACGGGTTGACATTCAGTACTTC. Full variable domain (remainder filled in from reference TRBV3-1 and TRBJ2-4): DTAVSQTPKYLVTQMGNDKSIKCEQNLGHDTMYWYKQDSKKFLKIMFSYNNKELIINETVPNRFSPKSPDKAHLNLHINSLELGDSAVYFCASSQVSGVRVDIQYFGAGTRLSVL.

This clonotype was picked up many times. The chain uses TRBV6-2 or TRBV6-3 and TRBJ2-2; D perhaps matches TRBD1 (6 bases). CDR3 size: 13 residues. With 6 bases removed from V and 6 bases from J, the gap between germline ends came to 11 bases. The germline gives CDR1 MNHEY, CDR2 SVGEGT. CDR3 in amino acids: CASSRQVAGELFF. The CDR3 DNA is TGTGCCAGCAGCAGACAGGTCGCCGGGGAGCTGTTTTTT.

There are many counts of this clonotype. The CDR3 here is CASSYSQSSYEQYF. The DNA for the CDR3 is TGTGCCAGCAGTTACTCCCAGAGCTCCTACGAGCAGTACTTC. The chain carries TRBV6-5 and TRBJ2-7, with D hard to call. This CDR3 is built from 14 residues. Germline CDR1 MNHEY, CDR2 SVGAGI. Trimming stripped 0 bases from V and 0 bases from J, with 6 bases between.

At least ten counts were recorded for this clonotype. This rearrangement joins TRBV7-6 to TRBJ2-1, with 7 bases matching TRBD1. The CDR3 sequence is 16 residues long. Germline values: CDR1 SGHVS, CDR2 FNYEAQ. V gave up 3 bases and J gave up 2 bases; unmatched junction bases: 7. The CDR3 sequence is CASSFGDSGAYNEQFF. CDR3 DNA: TGTGCCAGCAGCTTTGGGGACAGTGGAGCCTACAATGAGCAGTTCTTC.

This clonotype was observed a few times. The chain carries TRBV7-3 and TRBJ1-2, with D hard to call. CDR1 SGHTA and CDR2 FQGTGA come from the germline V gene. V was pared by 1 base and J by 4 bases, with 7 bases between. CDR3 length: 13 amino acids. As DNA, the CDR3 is TGTGCCAGCAGCTTAATGGCGGGCTATGGCTACACCTTC. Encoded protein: CASSLMAGYGYTF.

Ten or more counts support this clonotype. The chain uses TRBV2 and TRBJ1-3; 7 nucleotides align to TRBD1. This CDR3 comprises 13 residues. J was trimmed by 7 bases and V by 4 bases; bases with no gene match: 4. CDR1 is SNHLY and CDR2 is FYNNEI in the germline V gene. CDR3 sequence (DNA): TGTGCCAGCAGTGGACAGGGATACAACACCATATATTTT. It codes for CASSGQGYNTIYF.

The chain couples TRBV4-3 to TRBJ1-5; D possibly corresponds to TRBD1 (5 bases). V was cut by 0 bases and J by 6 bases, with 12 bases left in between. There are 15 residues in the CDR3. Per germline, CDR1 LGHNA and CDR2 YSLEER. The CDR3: CASSQDYGGGQPQHF. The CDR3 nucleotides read TGCGCCAGCAGCCAAGATTATGGGGGAGGTCAGCCCCAGCATTTT.

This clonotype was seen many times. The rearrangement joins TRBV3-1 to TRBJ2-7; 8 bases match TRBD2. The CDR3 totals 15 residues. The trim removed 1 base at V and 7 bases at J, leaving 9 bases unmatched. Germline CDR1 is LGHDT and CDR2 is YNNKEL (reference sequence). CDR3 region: CASSQVRSLAGEQYF. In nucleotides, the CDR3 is TGTGCCAGCAGCCAAGTTCGGTCATTAGCGGGGGAGCAGTACTTC.

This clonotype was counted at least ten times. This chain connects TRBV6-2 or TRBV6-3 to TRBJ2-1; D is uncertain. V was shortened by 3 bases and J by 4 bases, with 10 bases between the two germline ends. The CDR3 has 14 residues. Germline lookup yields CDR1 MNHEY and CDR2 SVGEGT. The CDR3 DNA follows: TGTGCCAGCAGTTATATCACCGCTTACAATGAGCAGTTCTTC. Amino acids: CASSYITAYNEQFF.

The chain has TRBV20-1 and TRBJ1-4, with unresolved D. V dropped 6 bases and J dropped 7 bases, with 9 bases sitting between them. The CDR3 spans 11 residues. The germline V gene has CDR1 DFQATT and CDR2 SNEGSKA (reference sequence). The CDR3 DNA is TGCAGTGCCCTACGAAGTGAAAAACTGTTTTTT. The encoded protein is CSALRSEKLFF.

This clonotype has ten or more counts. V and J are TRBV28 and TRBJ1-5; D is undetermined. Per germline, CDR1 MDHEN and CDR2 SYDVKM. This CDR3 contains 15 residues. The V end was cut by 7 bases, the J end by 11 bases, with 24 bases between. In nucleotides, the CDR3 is TGTGCCAGCACCTTGGACTGGAAACTCGGAGTGTCCCAGCATTTT. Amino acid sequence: CASTLDWKLGVSQHF.